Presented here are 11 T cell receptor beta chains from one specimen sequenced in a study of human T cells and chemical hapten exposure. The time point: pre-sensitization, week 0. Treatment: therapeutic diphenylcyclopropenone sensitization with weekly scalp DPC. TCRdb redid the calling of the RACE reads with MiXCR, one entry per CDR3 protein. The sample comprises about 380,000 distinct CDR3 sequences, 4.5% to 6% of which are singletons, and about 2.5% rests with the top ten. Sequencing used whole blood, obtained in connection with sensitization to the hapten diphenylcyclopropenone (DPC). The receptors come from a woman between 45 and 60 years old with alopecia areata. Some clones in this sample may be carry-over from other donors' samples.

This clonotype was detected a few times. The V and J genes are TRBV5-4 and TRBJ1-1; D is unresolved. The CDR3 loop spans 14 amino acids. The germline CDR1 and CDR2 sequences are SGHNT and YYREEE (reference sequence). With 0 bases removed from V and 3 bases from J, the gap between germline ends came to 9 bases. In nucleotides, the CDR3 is TGTGCCAGCAGCTTGGGACTGCACGACACTGAAGCTTTCTTT. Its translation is CASSLGLHDTEAFF.

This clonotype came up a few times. For the CDR3, the DNA is TGTGCCAGCAGTTTATGGGGGCCGGGGACTGAAGCTTTCTTT. Its translation: CASSLWGPGTEAFF. The V gene is TRBV27, the J gene TRBJ1-1; D may be TRBD1 (6 bases). Germline CDR1 reads MNHEY; CDR2 reads SMNVEV (reference sequence). Between the trimmed V and J ends, which lost 1 base and 5 bases, there was a span of 11 bases. The CDR3 has 14 amino acids.

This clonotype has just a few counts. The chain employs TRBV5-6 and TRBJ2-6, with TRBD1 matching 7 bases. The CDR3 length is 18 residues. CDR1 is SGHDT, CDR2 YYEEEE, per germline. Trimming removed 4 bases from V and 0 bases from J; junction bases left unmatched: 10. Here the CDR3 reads CASSPDRASPSGANVLTF. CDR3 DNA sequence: TGTGCCAGCAGCCCCGACAGGGCATCCCCCTCTGGGGCCAACGTCCTGACTTTC.

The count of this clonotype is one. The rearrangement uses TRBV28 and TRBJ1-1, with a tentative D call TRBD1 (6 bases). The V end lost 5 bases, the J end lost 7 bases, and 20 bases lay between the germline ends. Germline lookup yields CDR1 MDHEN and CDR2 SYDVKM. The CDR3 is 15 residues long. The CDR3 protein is CASSSRDRPQVEAFF. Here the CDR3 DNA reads TGTGCCAGCAGTAGCCGAGACAGGCCACAAGTTGAAGCTTTCTTT.

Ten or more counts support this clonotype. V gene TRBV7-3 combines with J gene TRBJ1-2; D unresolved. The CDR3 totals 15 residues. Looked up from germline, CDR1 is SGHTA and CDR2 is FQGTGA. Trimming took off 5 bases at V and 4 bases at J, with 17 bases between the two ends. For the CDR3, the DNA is TGTGCCAGCAGCCCGTGGACCGATAGGGCCTATGGCTACACCTTC. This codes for CASSPWTDRAYGYTF.

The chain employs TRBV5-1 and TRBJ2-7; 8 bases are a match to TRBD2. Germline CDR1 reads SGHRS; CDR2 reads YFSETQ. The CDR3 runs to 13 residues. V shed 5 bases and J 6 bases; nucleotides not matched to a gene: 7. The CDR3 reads CASSSGLDREQYF. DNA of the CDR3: TGCGCCAGCAGTTCGGGACTAGATCGCGAGCAGTACTTC.

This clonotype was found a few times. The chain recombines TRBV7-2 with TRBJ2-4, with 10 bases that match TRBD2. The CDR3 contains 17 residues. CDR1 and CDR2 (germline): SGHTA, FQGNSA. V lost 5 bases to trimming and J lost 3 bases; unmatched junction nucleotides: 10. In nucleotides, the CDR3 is TGTGCCAGCAGCCGAGGAGGGGCTAGCGGGGGCAAAAACATTCAGTACTTC. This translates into CASSRGGASGGKNIQYF.

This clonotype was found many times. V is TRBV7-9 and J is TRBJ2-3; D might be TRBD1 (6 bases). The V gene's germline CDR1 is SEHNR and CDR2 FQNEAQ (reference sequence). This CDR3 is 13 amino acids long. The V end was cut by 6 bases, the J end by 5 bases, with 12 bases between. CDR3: CASRITGKDTQYF. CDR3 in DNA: TGTGCCAGCAGAATTACAGGGAAAGATACGCAGTATTTT.

The CDR3 DNA sequence: TGTGCCAGCAGCTTAGGGGCAGGGAACACCGGGGAGCTGTTTTTT. This translates into CASSLGAGNTGELFF. The chain links TRBV5-8 to TRBJ2-2, with D possibly matching TRBD1 (5 bases). Trimming cost V 2 bases and J 1 base, with 9 bases left between them. The germline CDR1 and CDR2 sequences are SGHTS and YDEGEE. There are 15 residues in the CDR3.

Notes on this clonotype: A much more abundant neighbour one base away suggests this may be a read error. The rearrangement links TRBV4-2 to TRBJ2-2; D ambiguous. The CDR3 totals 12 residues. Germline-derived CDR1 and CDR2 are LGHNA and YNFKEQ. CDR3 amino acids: CPSSQGARELFF. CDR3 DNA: TGTCCCAGCAGCCAAGGAGCTCGGGAGCTGTTTTTT.

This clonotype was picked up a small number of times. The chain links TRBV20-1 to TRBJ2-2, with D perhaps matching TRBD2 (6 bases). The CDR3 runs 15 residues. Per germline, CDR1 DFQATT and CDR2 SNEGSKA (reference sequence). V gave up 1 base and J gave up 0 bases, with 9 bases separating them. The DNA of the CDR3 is TGCAGTGCTAGAGTTCTAGCGACGAACACCGGGGAGCTGTTTTTT. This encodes CSARVLATNTGELFF.